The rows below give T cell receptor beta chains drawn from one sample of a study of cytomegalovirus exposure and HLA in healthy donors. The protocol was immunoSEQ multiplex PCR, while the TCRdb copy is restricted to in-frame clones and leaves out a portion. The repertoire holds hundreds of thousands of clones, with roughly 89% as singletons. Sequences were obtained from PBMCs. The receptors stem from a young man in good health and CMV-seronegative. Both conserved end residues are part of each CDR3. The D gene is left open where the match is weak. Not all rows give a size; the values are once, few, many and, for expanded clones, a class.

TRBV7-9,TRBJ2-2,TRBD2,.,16,CASSSVAGINTGELFF,TGTGCCAGCAGCTCCGTAGCGGGAATCAACACCGGGGAGCTGTTTTTT
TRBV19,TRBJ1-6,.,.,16,CASRSTVSSYNSPLHF,TGTGCCAGTAGGTCGACAGTAAGCTCCTATAATTCACCCCTCCACTTT
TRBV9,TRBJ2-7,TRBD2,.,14,CASSVTSGSYEQYF,TGTGCCAGCAGCGTTACTAGCGGATCCTACGAGCAGTACTTC
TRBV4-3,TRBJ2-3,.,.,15,CASSQVQRSTDTQYF,TGCGCCAGCAGCCAAGTGCAGCGGAGCACAGATACGCAGTATTTT
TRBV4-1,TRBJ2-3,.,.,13,CASSQSPGDTQYF,TGCGCCAGCAGCCAATCACCGGGAGATACGCAGTATTTT
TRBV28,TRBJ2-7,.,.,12,CASSLRGYEQYF,TGTGCCAGCAGTTTAAGAGGTTACGAGCAGTACTTC
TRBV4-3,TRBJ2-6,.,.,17,CASSQVRARGGANVLTF,TGCGCCAGCAGCCAAGTTAGGGCGCGGGGTGGGGCCAACGTCCTGACTTTC
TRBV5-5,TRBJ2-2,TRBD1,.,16,CASSIKWDRGTGELFF,TGTGCCAGCAGCATTAAATGGGACAGGGGAACCGGGGAGCTGTTTTTT
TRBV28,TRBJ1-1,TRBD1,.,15,CASSPRTGALTEAFF,TGTGCCAGCAGTCCCCGGACAGGGGCGCTTACTGAAGCTTTCTTT
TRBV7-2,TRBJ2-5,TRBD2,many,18,CASSPGGLAGERLETQYF,TGTGCCAGCAGCCCCGGGGGACTAGCGGGGGAGCGCTTAGAGACCCAGTACTTC
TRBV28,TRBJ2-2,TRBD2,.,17,CASSLVVSGGHTGELFF,TGTGCCAGCAGTTTAGTGGTGAGCGGGGGCCACACCGGGGAGCTGTTTTTT
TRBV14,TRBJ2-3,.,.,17,CASSQGEFPQYTDTQYF,TGTGCCAGCAGCCAAGGAGAGTTTCCCCAATACACAGATACGCAGTATTTT
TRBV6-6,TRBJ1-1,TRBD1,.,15,CASSYRQGVETEAFF,TGTGCCAGCAGTTACAGACAGGGAGTGGAAACTGAAGCTTTCTTT
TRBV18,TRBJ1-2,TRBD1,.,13,CASSPGQGGSYTF,TGTGCCAGCTCACCAGGACAGGGGGGAAGCTACACCTTC
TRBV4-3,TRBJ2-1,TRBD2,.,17,CASSQALSAGAYNEQFF,TGCGCCAGCAGCCAAGCCCTCTCGGCGGGGGCCTACAATGAGCAGTTCTTC
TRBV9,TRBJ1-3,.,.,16,CASSARGDSSGNTIYF,TGTGCCAGCAGCGCCAGGGGCGACAGCTCTGGAAACACCATATATTTT
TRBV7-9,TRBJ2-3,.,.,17,CASSLGSASGSTDTQYF,TGTGCCAGCAGCTTAGGATCGGCGAGCGGCAGCACAGATACGCAGTATTTT
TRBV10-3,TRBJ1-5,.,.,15,CAISDRDFSNQPQHF,TGTGCCATCAGTGATCGGGATTTTAGCAATCAGCCCCAGCATTTT